The rows below give T cell receptor beta chains drawn from one sample of a study of early T cells in non-severe SARS-CoV-2 infection. TCRdb redid the calling of the 5' RACE reads with MiXCR, one entry per CDR3 protein. The table shows about 66,000 distinct CDR3 sequences, with approximately 9.1% occurring only once. The sequenced material came from whole blood. These receptors originate from an adult who was a healthcare worker with PCR-confirmed SARS-CoV-2 infection or an uninfected control (not recorded which). Both conserved end residues are part of each CDR3. A D gene is named only where the DNA matches it firmly. Clone size is given for some rows only: seen once, a few or many times, or a class if the clone is expanded.

d_call	clone_size	v_call	j_call	cdr3_length	cdr3_aa	cdr3_nt
TRBD1	many	TRBV7-9	TRBJ2-7	13	CASSSRGPEEQYF	TGTGCCAGCAGCTCCAGGGGGCCCGAGGAGCAGTACTTC
NA	few	TRBV6-1	TRBJ2-1	13	CASSVRSYNEQFF	TGTGCCAGCAGTGTTCGCTCCTACAATGAGCAGTTCTTC
TRBD2	NA	TRBV12-3/TRBV12-4	TRBJ2-7	15	CASSPLAGGPGEQYF	TGTGCCAGCAGTCCTCTAGCGGGAGGGCCAGGAGAGCAGTACTTC
NA	NA	TRBV29-1	TRBJ2-3	14	CSVGFLASTDTQYF	TGCAGCGTTGGATTTCTAGCGAGCACAGATACGCAGTATTTT
NA	NA	TRBV20-1	TRBJ2-1	10	CSAELNEQFF	TGCAGTGCTGAGCTCAATGAGCAGTTCTTC
NA	NA	TRBV5-3	TRBJ2-2	17	CARSLALQGSGTGELFF	TGTGCCAGAAGCTTGGCTCTCCAGGGATCGGGGACCGGGGAGCTGTTTTTT
NA	NA	TRBV21-1	TRBJ2-3	14	CASSIRGGTDTQYF	TGTGCCAGCAGCATCAGGGGAGGCACAGATACGCAGTATTTT
NA	NA	TRBV7-2	TRBJ2-3	14	CAVEGGYRTDTQYF	TGTGCCGTGGAGGGGGGGTATCGCACAGATACGCAGTATTTT
NA	NA	TRBV29-1	TRBJ2-5	14	CSVGQNVRQETQYF	TGCAGCGTTGGTCAAAACGTACGACAAGAGACCCAGTACTTC
NA	NA	TRBV7-9	TRBJ2-1	15	CASSLATGGGSEQFF	TGTGCCAGCAGCCTCGCCACGGGAGGGGGCAGTGAGCAGTTCTTC
NA	few	TRBV4-1	TRBJ1-6	15	CASSQDGARNSPLHF	TGCGCCAGCAGCCAAGATGGGGCTAGGAATTCACCCCTCCACTTT
TRBD2	medium-sized	TRBV7-2	TRBJ2-1	15	CASSPGTGGRSEQFF	TGTGCCAGCAGCCCCGGAACGGGGGGGAGGAGTGAGCAGTTCTTC
NA	many	TRBV6-6	TRBJ1-6	14	CASSYPDFNSPLHF	TGTGCCAGCAGTTACCCGGACTTCAATTCACCCCTCCACTTT
NA	NA	TRBV11-2	TRBJ2-7	14	CASRQPGHHIEQYF	TGTGCCAGCAGGCAACCGGGCCACCATATCGAGCAGTACTTC
NA	few	TRBV5-5	TRBJ1-6	15	CASSLALGNNSPLHF	TGTGCCAGCAGCTTGGCCCTAGGGAATAATTCACCCCTCCACTTT
NA	few	TRBV28	TRBJ2-2	16	CAIPRENRGRPGELFF	TGTGCCATCCCAAGGGAAAACAGAGGGAGGCCCGGGGAGCTGTTTTTT
TRBD2	many	TRBV5-4	TRBJ2-5	16	CASSGGTSTYQETQYF	TGTGCCAGCAGCGGGGGGACTAGCACGTACCAAGAGACCCAGTACTTC
NA	many	TRBV20-1	TRBJ2-5	15	CSARDVDTGKETQYF	TGCAGTGCTAGAGATGTTGATACGGGAAAGGAGACCCAGTACTTC
NA	many	TRBV7-6	TRBJ1-3	15	CASSLSGGTGNTIYF	TGTGCCAGCAGCTTATCGGGAGGGACAGGAAACACCATATATTTT
NA	NA	TRBV12-3/TRBV12-4	TRBJ2-2	13	CASSFINTGELFF	TGTGCCAGCAGTTTTATCAACACCGGGGAGCTGTTTTTT
NA	NA	TRBV4-1	TRBJ2-7	14	CASSQPAVAYEQYF	TGCGCCAGCAGCCAGCCAGCGGTGGCCTACGAGCAGTACTTC
TRBD1	NA	TRBV6-5	TRBJ2-5	16	CASSYRWTGLQETQYF	TGTGCCAGCAGTTACCGATGGACAGGTTTGCAAGAGACCCAGTACTTC
NA	NA	TRBV20-1	TRBJ2-2	15	CSAISGSPNTGELFF	TGCAGTGCCATATCGGGGTCCCCGAACACCGGGGAGCTGTTTTTT
NA	few	TRBV5-1	TRBJ2-5	14	CASSLWAGEETQYF	TGCGCCAGCAGCTTGTGGGCAGGGGAAGAGACCCAGTACTTC
NA	few	TRBV7-2	TRBJ1-1	14	CASGFPDGNTEAFF	TGTGCCAGCGGTTTTCCGGACGGTAACACTGAAGCTTTCTTT
TRBD2	many	TRBV6-1	TRBJ2-7	16	CASSETSGRPSYEQYF	TGTGCCAGCAGTGAAACTAGCGGGAGGCCCTCCTACGAGCAGTACTTC
TRBD1	NA	TRBV7-2	TRBJ2-5	15	CASSSLGTGGETQYF	TGTGCCAGCAGCTCCCTAGGGACAGGGGGAGAGACCCAGTACTTC
NA	NA	TRBV7-2	TRBJ2-3	10	CASSLYTQYF	TGTGCCAGCAGCTTATATACGCAGTATTTT
NA	NA	TRBV7-2	TRBJ2-1	16	CASSHPGRRFYNEQFF	TGTGCCAGCAGCCACCCGGGGCGCCGTTTTTACAATGAGCAGTTCTTC
NA	NA	TRBV21-1	TRBJ2-3	17	CASSKASGRRGTDTQYF	TGTGCCAGCAGCAAAGCTAGCGGGAGGCGGGGAACAGATACGCAGTATTTT
NA	many	TRBV7-6	TRBJ2-1	15	CASSFRQGANNEQFF	TGTGCCAGCAGCTTCCGGCAGGGTGCCAACAATGAGCAGTTCTTC
NA	few	TRBV20-1	TRBJ2-2	13	CSASQGATGELFF	TGCAGTGCCAGCCAGGGAGCCACCGGGGAGCTGTTTTTT
TRBD1	NA	TRBV4-2	TRBJ2-7	17	CASSQDFRGGRGDEQYF	TGTGCCAGCAGCCAAGATTTCCGAGGGGGCAGGGGTGACGAGCAGTACTTC
TRBD1	many	TRBV29-1	TRBJ2-7	15	CSVEVGTGGLYEQYF	TGCAGCGTTGAAGTGGGAACAGGGGGGCTGTACGAGCAGTACTTC
NA	many	TRBV18	TRBJ2-7	18	CASSPPRSTRGRSYEQYF	TGTGCCAGCTCACCACCCCGGAGTACCAGGGGACGCTCCTACGAGCAGTACTTC
TRBD1	NA	TRBV6-5	TRBJ1-4	15	CASRNLQGGREKLFF	TGTGCCAGCAGAAACCTACAGGGGGGGAGGGAAAAACTGTTTTTT
TRBD2	few	TRBV20-1	TRBJ2-3	14	CSALTSGSTDTQYF	TGCAGTGCTCTGACTAGCGGGAGCACAGATACGCAGTATTTT
NA	few	TRBV28	TRBJ1-1	11	CASDRNTEAFF	TGTGCCAGTGACAGGAACACTGAAGCTTTCTTT
TRBD2	many	TRBV20-1	TRBJ2-1	13	CSCLAGGFNEQFF	TGCAGTTGCCTAGCGGGAGGGTTCAATGAGCAGTTCTTC
NA	few	TRBV19	TRBJ1-2	12	CASSQGTIGYTF	TGTGCCAGTAGTCAAGGGACCATCGGCTACACCTTC
NA	few	TRBV28	TRBJ2-3	18	CASSPFGGGTPSTDTQYF	TGTGCCAGCAGTCCCTTTGGGGGAGGTACCCCTAGCACAGATACGCAGTATTTT
NA	few	TRBV6-5	TRBJ2-5	16	CATTFPRGGGQETQYF	TGTGCCACCACATTTCCCCGCGGAGGGGGGCAAGAGACCCAGTACTTC
NA	NA	TRBV5-5	TRBJ2-3	14	CASTPAGVEDTQYF	TGTGCCAGCACCCCGGCTGGCGTCGAAGATACGCAGTATTTT
NA	few	TRBV3-1	TRBJ1-1	13	CASSQDIGRTAFF	TGTGCCAGCAGCCAAGATATAGGCAGGACAGCTTTCTTT
TRBD2	many	TRBV20-1	TRBJ2-1	15	CSASVGTRVNNEQFF	TGCAGTGCTAGTGTTGGGACTAGAGTTAACAATGAGCAGTTCTTC
TRBD1	NA	TRBV11-2	TRBJ1-5	15	CASSSDRAQNQPQHF	TGTGCCAGCAGTTCGGACAGGGCGCAAAATCAGCCCCAGCATTTT
NA	NA	TRBV18	TRBJ1-5	16	CASSPFPPGSNQPQHF	TGTGCCAGCTCACCATTTCCGCCGGGTAGCAATCAGCCCCAGCATTTT
TRBD2	NA	TRBV18	TRBJ2-7	15	CASSLRLAGESEQYF	TGTGCCAGCTCATTACGACTAGCGGGGGAGAGCGAGCAGTACTTC
NA	many	TRBV6-6	TRBJ1-5	13	CASSYPPNQPQHF	TGTGCCAGCAGTTACCCCCCTAATCAGCCCCAGCATTTT
NA	NA	TRBV20-1	TRBJ2-7	12	CSARAEPYEQYF	TGCAGTGCTAGAGCGGAACCATACGAGCAGTACTTC
TRBD2	many	TRBV5-1	TRBJ2-1	16	CASSFVPGGSYNEQFF	TGCGCCAGCAGCTTTGTTCCGGGAGGTTCCTACAATGAGCAGTTCTTC
NA	many	TRBV28	TRBJ1-2	12	CASSPGYYGYTF	TGTGCCAGCAGTCCGGGTTACTATGGCTACACCTTC
TRBD2	many	TRBV5-1	TRBJ2-1	13	CASSPGLINEQFF	TGCGCCAGCAGCCCGGGACTAATTAATGAGCAGTTCTTC
NA	many	TRBV3-1	TRBJ1-1	11	CASSQSTEAFF	TGTGCCAGCAGCCAATCTACAGAAGCTTTCTTT
NA	many	TRBV7-7	TRBJ2-5	15	CASSPRAGMQETQYF	TGTGCCAGCAGCCCCCGGGCCGGGATGCAAGAGACCCAGTACTTC